The 27 T cell receptor beta chains listed next were all sequenced from one sample in a study of shared clonotypes between healthy human individuals. Profiled with immunoSEQ multiplex PCR; TCRdb holds only in-frame clones, not every one. The table lists a few hundred thousand clones, about nine tenths of them singletons. The sequenced sample consisted of memory CD8+ T cells sorted from blood. Indicated subset: CD45RO+ cells pooled with CCR7-negative TemRA cells. The receptors originated from a man aged 18 to 29 in good health.

This clone appeared once. V is TRBV29-1 and J is TRBJ1-6, with D uncertain. The CDR3 runs 13 residues. The germline gives CDR1 SQVTM, CDR2 ANQGSEA. The V end was cut by 6 bases, the J end by 4 bases, with 10 bases between. CDR3 coding DNA: TGCAGCGTATCCATGGGGTATAATTCACCCCTCCACTTT. It is translated as CSVSMGYNSPLHF.

The rearrangement links TRBV4-3 to TRBJ1-1; TRBD1 is a possible D gene (5 bases). V lost 4 bases and J 7 bases, leaving 16 bases between the germline ends. The CDR3 totals 14 residues. The germline gives CDR1 LGHNA, CDR2 YSLEER. The CDR3 protein is CASSPTEGAGEAFF. CDR3 bases: TGCGCCAGCAGCCCAACGGAAGGGGCGGGTGAAGCTTTCTTT.

About this clone: Just one base apart from a much larger clone, this may be a read error. V is TRBV5-8 and J is TRBJ1-1; D uncertain. Trimming cost V 2 bases and J 4 bases, with 3 bases left between them. This CDR3 has 11 residues. Germline values: CDR1 SGHTS, CDR2 YDEGEE. Here the CDR3 DNA reads TGTGCCAGCAGCTTTAGCACTGAAGCTTTCTTT. It codes for CASSFSTEAFF. The variable domain in full, with the rest retrieved from reference TRBV5-8 and TRBJ1-1, is EAGVTQSPTHLIKTRGQQATLRCSPISGHTSVYWYQQALGLGLQFLLWYDEGEERNRGNFPPRFSGRQFPNYSSELNVNALELEDSALYLCASSFSTEAFFGQGTRLTVV.

The chain recombines TRBV5-6 with TRBJ2-7; D might be TRBD1 (5 bases). V was trimmed by 1 base and J by 2 bases, leaving 25 bases between them. From germline, CDR1 is SGHDT and CDR2 YYEEEE. The CDR3 is made up of 19 amino acids. The CDR3 coding sequence is TGTGCCAGCAGCTTGACAAAACGGACGTATTGGGGCCGAGCCTACGAGCAGTACTTC. As protein: CASSLTKRTYWGRAYEQYF.

This clone occurred once. In DNA form, the CDR3 reads TGTGCCAGCAGCTTAAGCTCCTCGGGAGATACGCAGTATTTT. Encoded protein: CASSLSSSGDTQYF. The V and J genes are TRBV7-9 and TRBJ2-3; D call uncertain. Trimming pared 2 bases from V and 5 bases from J, leaving 11 bases between. Per germline, CDR1 SEHNR and CDR2 FQNEAQ (reference sequence). The CDR3 has 14 residues.

Here the CDR3 reads CASSFTTSGRDNEQFF. Here the CDR3 DNA reads TGTGCCAGCAGCTTTACCACTAGCGGGAGGGATAATGAGCAGTTCTTC. The chain recombines TRBV7-9 with TRBJ2-1; 13 bases are shared with TRBD2. The CDR3 runs to 16 residues. V was pared by 3 bases and J by 7 bases, with 6 bases of the junction left unmatched. The germline CDR1 and CDR2 sequences are SEHNR and FQNEAQ (reference sequence). Drawing the rest from reference TRBV7-9 and TRBJ2-1, the complete variable domain is DTGVSQNPRHKITKRGQNVTFRCDPISEHNRLYWYRQTLGQGPEFLTYFQNEAQLEKSRLLSDRFSAERPKGSFSTLEIQRTEQGDSAMYLCASSFTTSGRDNEQFFGPGTRLTVL.

The table lists this clone with a count of one. The chain recombines TRBV7-9 with TRBJ2-2; D uncertain. Trimming cost V 8 bases and J 0 bases, with 4 bases left between them. Germline-derived CDR1 and CDR2 are SEHNR and FQNEAQ (reference sequence). The CDR3 totals 12 residues. Here the CDR3 reads CASVTNTGELFF. The DNA of the CDR3 is TGTGCCAGCGTCACGAACACCGGGGAGCTGTTTTTT.

This clone was seen a handful of times. This sequence joins TRBV6-5 and TRBJ2-2, with D possibly TRBD1 on 5 matching bases. CDR1 is MNHEY, CDR2 SVGAGI, per germline. V lost 6 bases, J lost 5 bases, and 10 bases lay in between. This CDR3 has 13 amino acids. The CDR3 DNA reads as TGTGCCAGCAGCCTACAGGAAACCGGGGAGCTGTTTTTT. Translation gives CASSLQETGELFF.

The chain recombines TRBV7-9 with TRBJ1-5; no clear D. CDR3 length: 16 amino acids. Germline V gene data show CDR1 as SEHNR and CDR2 as FQNEAQ (reference sequence). Deletions cut 5 bases from V and 0 bases from J, with 14 bases between. CDR3 in DNA: TGTGCCAGCAGCCCTGAAGGCGGATATAGCAATCAGCCCCAGCATTTT. Residues: CASSPEGGYSNQPQHF.

V is TRBV7-9 and J is TRBJ2-5; 14 nucleotides align to TRBD2. The V segment lost 5 bases and the J segment 1 base; nucleotides outside the gene matches: 3. Germline V CDR1 and CDR2: SEHNR, FQNEAQ (reference sequence). This CDR3 is built from 16 residues. The CDR3: CASSPGTSGGQETQYF. Here the CDR3 DNA reads TGTGCCAGCAGCCCGGGGACTAGCGGGGGCCAAGAGACCCAGTACTTC.

V gene TRBV7-9 combines with J gene TRBJ1-1; a weak D match, TRBD1 (6 bases). The length of the CDR3 is 15 residues. Germline CDR1 is SEHNR and CDR2 is FQNEAQ (reference sequence). Trimming cost V 5 bases and J 2 bases, with 15 bases left between them. CDR3 sequence: CASSGDMGVNTEAFF. The CDR3 DNA reads as TGTGCCAGCAGCGGGGACATGGGGGTCAACACTGAAGCTTTCTTT. The full variable domain, with the rest looked up from reference TRBV7-9 and TRBJ1-1, is DTGVSQNPRHKITKRGQNVTFRCDPISEHNRLYWYRQTLGQGPEFLTYFQNEAQLEKSRLLSDRFSAERPKGSFSTLEIQRTEQGDSAMYLCASSGDMGVNTEAFFGQGTRLTVV.

The chain has TRBV6-1 and TRBJ2-7; 8 bases line up with TRBD2. In germline, CDR1 is MNHNS, CDR2 SASEGT. There are 15 residues in the CDR3. The junction had 6 bases not matched to a gene; V was cut back by 3 bases and J by 2 bases. In DNA form, the CDR3 reads TGTGCCAGCAGTGAGCCCAGCGGGGGACCCTACGAGCAGTACTTC. Protein: CASSEPSGGPYEQYF.

This clone was seen once. The CDR3 sequence: CASSSSDWGLYEQYF. The CDR3 DNA reads as TGTGCCAGCAGCTCGTCGGACTGGGGCTTGTACGAGCAGTACTTC. This chain connects TRBV7-9 to TRBJ2-7; possibly TRBD1 or TRBD2 for D (5 bases each). CDR1 SEHNR and CDR2 FQNEAQ come from the germline V gene (reference sequence). This CDR3 has 15 amino acids. V was clipped by 4 bases and J by 4 bases, with 17 bases between them.

This clone has only one observation. This chain links TRBV7-8 with TRBJ2-7; TRBD2 matches at 10 bases. V dropped 5 bases and J dropped 4; count of bases not matched to a gene: 8. CDR3 length equals 15 residues. The V gene's germline CDR1 is SGHVS and CDR2 FQNEAQ. The DNA for the CDR3 is TGTGCCAGCAGCCATCAGCGGGAGGGCCTGTACGAGCAGTACTTC. The encoded protein is CASSHQREGLYEQYF. The variable domain in full, completed from reference TRBV7-8 and TRBJ2-7, reads GAGVSQSPRYKVAKRGQDVALRCDPISGHVSLFWYQQALGQGPEFLTYFQNEAQLDKSGLPSDRFFAERPEGSVSTLKIQRTQQEDSAVYLCASSHQREGLYEQYFGPGTRLTVT.

This chain joins TRBV4-1 and TRBJ2-7; 8 bases agree with TRBD1. J gave up 3 bases and V 0 bases, and 4 bases lay outside the gene matches. This CDR3 comprises 15 residues. The germline V gene has CDR1 MGHRA and CDR2 YSYEKL. This CDR3 is CASSQEGTGYYEQYF. In nucleotides, the CDR3 is TGCGCCAGCAGCCAAGAAGGGACAGGATACTACGAGCAGTACTTC.

The rearrangement joins TRBV7-9 to TRBJ2-1, with D perhaps TRBD2 (6 bases). The germline V and J ends were trimmed by 4 bases and 5 bases, with 15 bases remaining between them. CDR1 SEHNR and CDR2 FQNEAQ come from the germline V gene (reference sequence). The CDR3 sequence is 15 residues long. CDR3 loop: CASSSGGGINNEQFF. Written as DNA, the CDR3 is TGTGCCAGCAGCTCGGGCGGCGGGATTAACAATGAGCAGTTCTTC.

V is TRBV27 and J is TRBJ2-7; D is undetermined. CDR1 is MNHEY, CDR2 SMNVEV, per germline (reference sequence). The V end lost 5 bases, the J end lost 3 bases, and 20 bases lay between the germline ends. This CDR3 has 16 residues. This CDR3 is CASSPSRGALIYEQYF. DNA for the CDR3: TGTGCCAGCAGTCCCAGCCGAGGAGCCCTGATCTACGAGCAGTACTTC.

The CDR3 region is CASSQAPPGPEGSNQPQHF. CDR3 nucleotides: TGCGCCAGCAGCCAAGCTCCCCCCGGGCCGGAAGGTAGCAATCAGCCCCAGCATTTT. The chain employs TRBV4-3 and TRBJ1-5; D unresolved. The CDR3 runs to 19 residues. Germline assignment: CDR1 LGHNA and CDR2 YSLEER. V dropped 1 base and J dropped 0 bases, with 19 bases sitting between them.

This rearrangement joins TRBV11-2 to TRBJ2-7; 10 bases fit TRBD2. After removal of 4 bases from V and 0 bases from J, the junction contained 3 bases not matched to a gene. Germline assignment: CDR1 SGHAT and CDR2 FQNNGV. The CDR3 contains 15 residues. The CDR3 DNA is TGTGCCAGCAGCTCGGTAGCGGGGGGCTCCTACGAGCAGTACTTC. Amino acid sequence: CASSSVAGGSYEQYF.

The chain recombines TRBV4-1 with TRBJ1-5; unclear D gene. CDR1 and CDR2 (germline): MGHRA, YSYEKL. V gave up 1 base and J gave up 6 bases, with 16 bases separating them. This CDR3 has 16 residues. The CDR3 DNA reads as TGCGCCAGCAGCCAAGGGGATCCGGGTTTCAGTCAGCCCCAGCATTTT. This codes for CASSQGDPGFSQPQHF.

This chain joins TRBV7-9 and TRBJ2-5; D could derive from TRBD1 or TRBD2 (5 bases each). The CDR3 loop spans 14 amino acids. In germline, CDR1 is SEHNR, CDR2 FQNEAQ (reference sequence). Trimming removed 3 bases from V and 0 bases from J, with 8 bases in between. The CDR3 DNA reads TGTGCCAGCAGCTTCGAGGGGAACCAAGAGACCCAGTACTTC. This gives the protein CASSFEGNQETQYF.

This rearrangement joins TRBV9 to TRBJ2-3; D ambiguous. Looked up from germline, CDR1 is SGDLS and CDR2 is YYNGEE. Trimming took 0 bases from V and 2 from J, leaving 10 bases between them. The CDR3 covers 15 residues. This CDR3 reads CASSVGARLTDTQYF. The CDR3 DNA reads as TGTGCCAGCAGCGTAGGTGCTAGGCTCACAGATACGCAGTATTTT.

V and J are TRBV30 and TRBJ1-2; maybe TRBD1 (6 bases). This CDR3 comprises 12 residues. Germline CDR1 reads GTSNPN; CDR2 reads SVGIG (reference sequence). V lost 5 bases to trimming and J lost 1 base, with 8 bases between them. The CDR3 reads CAWDRLNYGYTF. For the CDR3, the DNA is TGTGCCTGGGACAGGCTTAACTATGGCTACACCTTC.

The sample holds a few counts of this clone. V gene TRBV10-3 combines with J gene TRBJ1-4; 8 bases map to TRBD1. The CDR3 spans 16 residues. Unmatched junction bases numbered 10, after V lost 2 bases and J lost 8 bases. The germline gives CDR1 ENHRY, CDR2 SYGVKD. CDR3 in amino acids: CAISEPRQGLGEKLFF. The CDR3 DNA is TGTGCCATCAGTGAGCCTCGACAGGGGCTAGGGGAAAAACTGTTTTTT.

In DNA, the CDR3 is TGTGCCAGCTCACCGGGCGTCCCTGAGCAGTACTTC. Its translation: CASSPGVPEQYF. The chain links TRBV18 to TRBJ2-7; D unresolved. This CDR3 is 12 amino acids long. The V end lost 3 bases, the J end lost 7 bases, and 10 bases lay between the germline ends. Germline V gene data show CDR1 as KGHSH and CDR2 as LQKENI.

The chain is built from TRBV10-2 and TRBJ2-1, with a possible D match to TRBD1 (6 bases). Germline assignment: CDR1 WSHSY and CDR2 SAAADI. V was trimmed by 2 bases and J by 8 bases, leaving 13 bases between them. The CDR3 has 14 residues. CDR3 DNA: TGCGCCAGCAGTGAGAACAGGGCCGGGGATGAGCAGTTCTTC. This translates into CASSENRAGDEQFF.

The rearrangement links TRBV10-1 to TRBJ2-1; D remains unclear. V was trimmed by 0 bases and J by 8 bases, leaving 11 bases between them. The CDR3 totals 14 residues. In germline, CDR1 is WNHNN, CDR2 SYGVQD (reference sequence). The chain's CDR3 is CASSESGPMDEQFF. As DNA, the CDR3 is TGCGCCAGCAGTGAGTCGGGCCCTATGGATGAGCAGTTCTTC.